A single sample is the source of the 27 T cell receptor beta chains below, sequenced in a study of shared clonotypes between healthy human individuals. Assay: immunoSEQ multiplex PCR; the TCRdb copy retains only in-frame clones and omits some. The sample contains approximately 2.5 million clones, 90% to 95% of which appear only once. The sequenced material came from naive CD4+ T cells from PBMCs. As for subset: CD45RA+ positively selected. Receptors originate from a man aged 18 to 29 in good health. Some clones in this sample may be carry-over from other donors' samples.

V is TRBV5-1 and J is TRBJ1-1; TRBD1 is a possible D gene (6 bases). V was trimmed by 1 base and J by 1 base, leaving 8 bases between them. This CDR3 has 14 residues. Germline loops: CDR1 SGHRS, CDR2 YFSETQ. The CDR3: CASSLRDTNTEAFF. The CDR3 DNA reads as TGCGCCAGCAGCTTGAGGGACACGAACACTGAAGCTTTCTTT.

This chain uses TRBV28 with TRBJ2-7, with 9 bases fitting TRBD1. The V segment lost 6 bases and the J segment 4 bases; nucleotides outside the gene matches: 4. This CDR3 is 13 amino acids long. Germline values: CDR1 MDHEN, CDR2 SYDVKM. CDR3 amino acids: CASSRDREYEQYF. Written as DNA, the CDR3 is TGTGCCAGCAGCCGGGACAGGGAATACGAGCAGTACTTC.

This clone occurred once. The rearrangement joins TRBV15 to TRBJ1-1, with D hard to call. V was trimmed by 0 bases and J by 4 bases, leaving 6 bases between them. Germline V gene data show CDR1 as LNHNV and CDR2 as YYDKDF (reference sequence). CDR3 length: 13 residues. The CDR3: CATSRDQVTEAFF. In DNA, the CDR3 is TGTGCCACCAGCAGAGATCAGGTCACTGAAGCTTTCTTT.

The V gene is TRBV2, the J gene TRBJ2-3, with TRBD2 identical over 14 bases. Losses at the gene ends were 8 bases for V and 4 bases for J; bases not matched to a gene: 8. The CDR3 is 16 residues long. CDR1 and CDR2 (germline): SNHLY, FYNNEI. The CDR3 loop is CASGGLAGERADTQYF. For the CDR3, the DNA is TGTGCCAGCGGGGGACTAGCGGGAGAAAGGGCAGATACGCAGTATTTT.

The V and J genes are TRBV30 and TRBJ2-3, with D perhaps TRBD2 (6 bases). The CDR3 sequence is 15 residues long. The germline gives CDR1 GTSNPN, CDR2 SVGIG (reference sequence). Trimming removed 0 bases at V and 0 bases at J, with 10 bases between. CDR3: CAWSVEGTSTDTQYF. In nucleotides, the CDR3 is TGTGCCTGGAGTGTTGAGGGGACTAGCACAGATACGCAGTATTTT.

The rearrangement links TRBV29-1 to TRBJ2-5; no clear D. Germline V gene data show CDR1 as SQVTM and CDR2 as ANQGSEA. With 3 bases removed from V and 5 bases from J, the gap between germline ends came to 7 bases. This CDR3 contains 11 residues. CDR3: CSVDARETQYF. The CDR3 DNA sequence: TGCAGCGTTGACGCGCGGGAGACCCAGTACTTC. The complete variable domain, with remaining parts taken from reference TRBV29-1 and TRBJ2-5, reads SAVISQKPSRDICQRGTSLTIQCQVDSQVTMMFWYRQQPGQSLTLIATANQGSEATYESGFVIDKFPISRPNLTFSTLTVSNMSPEDSSIYLCSVDARETQYFGPGTRLLVL.

The chain has TRBV2 and TRBJ1-2; no firm D call. The CDR3 has 13 residues. V lost 2 bases, J lost 8 bases, and 12 bases lay in between. Germline CDR1 and CDR2: SNHLY and FYNNEI. This CDR3 is CASSEMASRGYTF. CDR3 bases: TGTGCCAGCAGTGAAATGGCATCTCGGGGCTACACCTTC.

The gene calls are TRBV2 and TRBJ2-1; D unresolved. Trimming removed 1 base at V and 12 bases at J, with 10 bases between. The CDR3 consists of 12 residues. The V gene's germline CDR1 is SNHLY and CDR2 FYNNEI. This chain's CDR3 is CASSEGGWWQFF. The CDR3 bases are TGTGCCAGCAGTGAAGGTGGGTGGTGGCAGTTCTTC.

This clone appeared a few times. Other DNA sequences in the same sample also yield this CDR3. The chain couples TRBV30 to TRBJ1-5; 7 bases fit TRBD1. Germline CDR1 and CDR2: GTSNPN and SVGIG (reference sequence). There are 14 residues in the CDR3. V lost 2 bases to trimming and J lost 3 bases; unmatched junction nucleotides: 4. The chain's CDR3 is CAWSLGQSNQPQHF. The CDR3 bases are TGTGCCTGGAGTCTGGGACAGTCCAATCAGCCCCAGCATTTT.

This clone was seen a single time. Other DNA variants within this sample encode the same CDR3. This sequence joins TRBV9 and TRBJ2-2; D unclear. The CDR3 contains 15 residues. V was pared by 0 bases and J by 1 base, with 7 bases between. Germline V CDR1 and CDR2: SGDLS, YYNGEE. CDR3 DNA: TGTGCCAGCAGCGTAGGTGGCGGGAACACCGGGGAGCTGTTTTTT. It is translated as CASSVGGGNTGELFF.

The chain links TRBV6-5 to TRBJ2-7; possible D gene TRBD1, 6 bases. The V and J ends lost 7 bases and 2 bases respectively, with 12 bases between them. CDR3 length: 13 amino acids. Germline V gives CDR1 MNHEY, CDR2 SVGAGI. The CDR3 DNA is TGTGCCAGCATAAATACAGGGACCTACGAGCAGTACTTC. Translating gives CASINTGTYEQYF.

V is TRBV7-3 and J is TRBJ2-5; maybe TRBD1 (5 bases). CDR1 is SGHTA and CDR2 is FQGTGA in the germline V gene. With 5 bases removed from V and 9 bases from J, the gap between germline ends came to 16 bases. There are 13 residues in the CDR3. The CDR3 is CASSLTGIGAQYF. The CDR3 nucleotides are TGTGCCAGCAGCCTCACGGGCATAGGGGCCCAGTACTTC.

The chain recombines TRBV27 with TRBJ2-7; the D is unclear. Trimming pared 4 bases from V and 0 bases from J, leaving 10 bases between. The CDR3 runs to 14 residues. From germline, CDR1 is MNHEY and CDR2 SMNVEV (reference sequence). CDR3 region: CASSSITPSYEQYF. CDR3 in DNA: TGTGCCAGCAGTTCTATAACCCCCTCCTACGAGCAGTACTTC.

The chain employs TRBV15 and TRBJ2-3; 7 bases agree with TRBD1. V was pared by 5 bases and J by 2 bases, with 7 bases of the junction left unmatched. This CDR3 is built from 15 residues. Germline V CDR1 and CDR2: LNHNV, YYDKDF (reference sequence). The CDR3 region has the DNA TGTGCCACCAGCGGGACAGTGATTTACACAGATACGCAGTATTTT. Its protein product is CATSGTVIYTDTQYF. The variable domain in full, completed from reference TRBV15 and TRBJ2-3, reads DAMVIQNPRYQVTQFGKPVTLSCSQTLNHNVMYWYQQKSSQAPKLLFHYYDKDFNNEADTPDNFQSRRPNTSFCFLDIRSPGLGDTAMYLCATSGTVIYTDTQYFGPGTRLTVL.

The rearrangement uses TRBV27 and TRBJ1-4; no clear D. CDR3 length equals 17 residues. V was shortened by 0 bases and J by 7 bases, with 18 bases between the two germline ends. Germline V gene sequence: CDR1 MNHEY, CDR2 SMNVEV (reference sequence). CDR3 in DNA: TGTGCCAGCAGTTTATCATTCACCGGCAAGAGGGCTGAAAAACTGTTTTTT. This translates into CASSLSFTGKRAEKLFF.

This chain uses TRBV2 with TRBJ1-1; TRBD1 matches at 8 bases. CDR1 and CDR2 (germline): SNHLY, FYNNEI. CDR3 length equals 14 residues. The V and J ends lost 3 bases and 4 bases, in that order; junction bases with no gene match: 4. The CDR3 region has the DNA TGTGCCAGCAGTGATCAGGGGGCAACCACTGAAGCTTTCTTT. It yields the protein CASSDQGATTEAFF.

V is TRBV14 and J is TRBJ2-7, with 7 nucleotides matching TRBD2. The germline CDR1 and CDR2 sequences are SGHDN and FVKESK. Trimming at V came to 3 bases and at J to 6 bases, leaving 17 bases not matched to a gene. The CDR3 sequence is 17 residues long. CDR3 in DNA: TGTGCCAGCAGCCACAGGAGAGTAAGCGGGATCCCAGGCGAGCAGTACTTC. Its translation: CASSHRRVSGIPGEQYF.

This sequence joins TRBV28 and TRBJ1-2; no clear D gene. Trimming took 2 bases from V and 8 from J, leaving 12 bases between them. In germline, CDR1 is MDHEN, CDR2 SYDVKM. The CDR3 length is 13 residues. CDR3 in amino acids: CASSLPLVYGYTF. In DNA form, the CDR3 reads TGTGCCAGCAGTTTACCCCTCGTTTACGGCTACACCTTC.

This clone was seen once. This rearrangement joins TRBV7-3 to TRBJ2-3, with TRBD2 as a possible D gene (5 bases). With 2 bases removed from V and 0 bases from J, the gap between germline ends came to 9 bases. The CDR3 runs to 15 residues. CDR1 is SGHTA and CDR2 is FQGTGA in the germline V gene. The CDR3 coding sequence is TGTGCCAGCAGCTTAGCTTGGACTAGCACAGATACGCAGTATTTT. It encodes CASSLAWTSTDTQYF.

The J gene is TRBJ2-1, the V gene TRBV13; 7 bases are a match to TRBD2. The CDR3 runs to 17 residues. CDR1 PRHDT and CDR2 FYEKMQ come from the germline V gene (reference sequence). Trimming at V came to 5 bases and at J to 4 bases, leaving 14 bases not matched to a gene. The CDR3 loop reads CASSLMPPSSGYNEQFF. The CDR3 nucleotides read TGTGCCAGCAGCCTGATGCCCCCCTCTAGCGGATACAATGAGCAGTTCTTC.

The chain employs TRBV10-3 and TRBJ2-4; weak D call: TRBD2 (6 bases). Trimming stripped 0 bases from V and 1 base from J, with 7 bases between. CDR1 and CDR2 from the germline V gene are ENHRY and SYGVKD. The CDR3 is made up of 15 amino acids. CDR3 residues: CAISESTSAKNIQYF. In DNA, the CDR3 is TGTGCCATCAGTGAGTCAACTAGCGCCAAAAACATTCAGTACTTC.

V is TRBV30 and J is TRBJ2-5; TRBD2 matches 11 bases. The assigned J gene may be wrong: the sequence end matches TRBJ2-7 better. The CDR3 extends over 14 amino acids. Looked up from germline, CDR1 is GTSNPN and CDR2 is SVGIG (reference sequence). The CDR3: CAWSVQLAGDEQYF. CDR3 bases: TGTGCCTGGAGTGTACAACTAGCGGGAGACGAGCAGTACTTC.

The V call is TRBV18, the J call TRBJ2-5, with 7 bases aligning to TRBD2. The better agreement between TRBJ2-7 and the DNA end casts doubt on the J call. CDR3 size: 14 residues. The germline gives CDR1 KGHSH, CDR2 LQKENI. This CDR3 is CASRDYRSSYEQYF. CDR3 DNA sequence: TGTGCCAGCCGGGACTACCGTAGCTCCTACGAGCAGTACTTC.

The chain couples TRBV7-3 to TRBJ2-6; no reliable D call. Per germline, CDR1 SGHTA and CDR2 FQGTGA. The CDR3 has 15 amino acids. V dropped 2 bases and J dropped 0 bases, with 5 bases sitting between them. The CDR3 is CASSLVNSGANVLTF. CDR3 nucleotide sequence: TGTGCCAGCAGCTTAGTCAACTCTGGGGCCAACGTCCTGACTTTC.

The rearrangement links TRBV6-1 to TRBJ1-2; D gene ambiguous. Germline V gene lookup returns CDR1 MNHNS and CDR2 SASEGT. Trimming took off 1 base at V and 8 bases at J, with 17 bases between the two ends. The CDR3 loop spans 15 amino acids. The CDR3 bases are TGTGCCAGCAGTGAAGGGTCAGGAGGAACGAGGGGCTACACCTTC. This encodes CASSEGSGGTRGYTF.

This chain joins TRBV7-9 and TRBJ1-1, with a tentative D call TRBD1 (5 bases). The CDR3 loop spans 14 amino acids. Germline assignment: CDR1 SEHNR and CDR2 FQNEAQ (reference sequence). Between the trimmed V and J ends, which lost 5 bases and 1 base, there was a span of 11 bases. The CDR3 reads CASSVTGGNTEAFF. CDR3 bases: TGTGCCAGCAGCGTGACGGGGGGGAACACTGAAGCTTTCTTT.

The gene calls are TRBV10-2 and TRBJ2-1; TRBD2 agrees at 11 bases. The V and J ends lost 5 bases and 9 bases, in that order; junction bases with no gene match: 9. Germline V gives CDR1 WSHSY, CDR2 SAAADI. The CDR3 length is 15 residues. For the CDR3, the DNA is TGCGCCAGCAGTCCACTAGCGGGAGCTCGTGCTGAGCAGTTCTTC. It is translated as CASSPLAGARAEQFF.